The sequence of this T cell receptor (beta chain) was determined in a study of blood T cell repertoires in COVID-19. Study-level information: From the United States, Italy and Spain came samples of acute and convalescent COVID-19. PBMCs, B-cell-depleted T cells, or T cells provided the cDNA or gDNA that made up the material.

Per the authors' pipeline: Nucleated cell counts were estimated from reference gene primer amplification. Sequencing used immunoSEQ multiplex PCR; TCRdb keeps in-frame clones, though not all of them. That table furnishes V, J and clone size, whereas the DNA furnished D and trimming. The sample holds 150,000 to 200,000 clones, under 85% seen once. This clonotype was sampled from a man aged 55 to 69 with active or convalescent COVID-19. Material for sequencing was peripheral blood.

The CDR3, as DNA: TGTGCCAGCTCACCCACCGGTGCGGGCTACACCTTC. It specifies CASSPTGAGYTF. The chain employs TRBV18 and TRBJ1-2; D unclear. The ends were cut back, 3 bases at V and 8 bases at J, with 10 bases in the middle. CDR3 length equals 12 residues. Germline assignment: CDR1 KGHSH and CDR2 LQKENI.